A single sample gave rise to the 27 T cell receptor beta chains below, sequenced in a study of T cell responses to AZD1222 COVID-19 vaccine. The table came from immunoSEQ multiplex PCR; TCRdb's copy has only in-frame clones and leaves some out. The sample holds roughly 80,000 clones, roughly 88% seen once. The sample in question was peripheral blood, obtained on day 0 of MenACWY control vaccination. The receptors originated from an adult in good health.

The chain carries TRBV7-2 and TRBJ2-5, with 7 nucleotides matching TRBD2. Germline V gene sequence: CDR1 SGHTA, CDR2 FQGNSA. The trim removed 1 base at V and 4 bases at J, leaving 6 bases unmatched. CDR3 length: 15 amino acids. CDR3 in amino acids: CASSLGSSGPETQYF. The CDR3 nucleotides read TGTGCCAGCAGCTTAGGTTCTAGCGGACCAGAGACCCAGTACTTC.

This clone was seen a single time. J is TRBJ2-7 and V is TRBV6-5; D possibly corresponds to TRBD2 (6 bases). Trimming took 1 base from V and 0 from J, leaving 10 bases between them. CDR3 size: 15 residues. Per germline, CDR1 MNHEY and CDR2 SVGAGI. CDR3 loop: CASSYYGGRSYEQYF. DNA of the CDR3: TGTGCCAGCAGTTACTACGGGGGTCGCTCCTACGAGCAGTACTTC.

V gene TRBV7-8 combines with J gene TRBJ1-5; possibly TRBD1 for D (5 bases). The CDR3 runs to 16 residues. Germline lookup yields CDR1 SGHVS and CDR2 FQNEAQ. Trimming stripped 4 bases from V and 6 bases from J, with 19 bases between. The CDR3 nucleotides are TGTGCCAGCAGCTCTCTAGCGGGGGGGTCGGGTCAGCCCCAGCATTTT. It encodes CASSSLAGGSGQPQHF.

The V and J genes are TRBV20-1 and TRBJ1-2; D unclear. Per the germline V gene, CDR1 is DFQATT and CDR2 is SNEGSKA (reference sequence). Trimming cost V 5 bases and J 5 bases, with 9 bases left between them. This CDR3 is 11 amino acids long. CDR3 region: CSAYDKYGYTF. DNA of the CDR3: TGCAGTGCTTATGACAAATATGGCTACACCTTC.

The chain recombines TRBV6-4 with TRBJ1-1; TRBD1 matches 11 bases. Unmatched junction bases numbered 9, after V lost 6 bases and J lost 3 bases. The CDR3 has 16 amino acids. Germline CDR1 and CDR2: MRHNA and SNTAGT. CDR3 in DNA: TGTGCCAGCAGCCGTGGACAGGGGGCTAAGGACACTGAAGCTTTCTTT. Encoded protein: CASSRGQGAKDTEAFF.

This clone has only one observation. CDR3 sequence reads: CASSAGGGATYEQYF. The CDR3 nucleotides read TGTGCCAGCAGCGCCGGTGGGGGGGCAACCTACGAGCAGTACTTC. V gene TRBV7-2 combines with J gene TRBJ2-7; D is perhaps TRBD2 (7 bases). CDR1 and CDR2 from the germline V gene are SGHTA and FQGNSA. Trimming cost V 5 bases and J 2 bases, with 16 bases left between them. The CDR3 is 15 residues long.

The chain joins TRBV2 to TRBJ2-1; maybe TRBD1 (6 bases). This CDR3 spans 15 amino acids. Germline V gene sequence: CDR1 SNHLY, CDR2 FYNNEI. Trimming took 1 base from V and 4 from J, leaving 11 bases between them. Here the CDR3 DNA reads TGTGCCAGCAGTGAAGAAGGACAGTTTTACAATGAGCAGTTCTTC. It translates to CASSEEGQFYNEQFF.

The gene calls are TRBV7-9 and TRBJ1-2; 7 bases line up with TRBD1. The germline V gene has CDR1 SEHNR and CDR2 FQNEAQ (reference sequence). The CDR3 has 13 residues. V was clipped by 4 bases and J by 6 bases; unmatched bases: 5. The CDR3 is CASSSTGLDGYTF. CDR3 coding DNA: TGTGCCAGCAGCTCGACAGGGTTAGATGGCTACACCTTC.

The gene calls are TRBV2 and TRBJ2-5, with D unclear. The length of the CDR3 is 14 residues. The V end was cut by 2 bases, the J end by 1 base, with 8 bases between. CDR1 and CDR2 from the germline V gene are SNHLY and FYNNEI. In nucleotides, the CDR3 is TGTGCCAGCAGTGAAAGTACTTTCCAAGAGACCCAGTACTTC. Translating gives CASSESTFQETQYF.

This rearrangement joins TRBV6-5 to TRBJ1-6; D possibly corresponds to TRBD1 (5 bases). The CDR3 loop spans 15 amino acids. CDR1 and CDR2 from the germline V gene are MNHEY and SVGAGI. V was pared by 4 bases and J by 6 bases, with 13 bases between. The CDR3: CASSWMGLPNSPLHF. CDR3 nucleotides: TGTGCCAGCAGTTGGATGGGACTACCTAATTCACCCCTCCACTTT.

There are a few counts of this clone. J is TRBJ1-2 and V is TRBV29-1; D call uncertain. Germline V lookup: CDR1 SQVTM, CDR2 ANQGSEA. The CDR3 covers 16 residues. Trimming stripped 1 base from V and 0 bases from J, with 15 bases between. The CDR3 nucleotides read TGCAGCGTTGAAGGGGATCCGGGAAGAGCTAACTATGGCTACACCTTC. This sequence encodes CSVEGDPGRANYGYTF.

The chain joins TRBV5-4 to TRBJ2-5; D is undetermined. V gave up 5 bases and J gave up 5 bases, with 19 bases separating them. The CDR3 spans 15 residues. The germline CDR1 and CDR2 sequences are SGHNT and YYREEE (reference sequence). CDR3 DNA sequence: TGTGCCAGCAGTTCCTGGTCCCGCCCGAAGGAGACCCAGTACTTC. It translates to CASSSWSRPKETQYF.

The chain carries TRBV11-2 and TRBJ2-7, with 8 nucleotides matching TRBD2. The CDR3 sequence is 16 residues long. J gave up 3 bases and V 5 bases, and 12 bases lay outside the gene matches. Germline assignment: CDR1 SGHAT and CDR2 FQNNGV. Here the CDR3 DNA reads TGTGCCAGCAGCCCACTCCGGGGGGGCAGAATCTACGAGCAGTACTTC. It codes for CASSPLRGGRIYEQYF. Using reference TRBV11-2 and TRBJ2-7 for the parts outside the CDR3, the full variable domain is EAGVAQSPRYKIIEKRQSVAFWCNPISGHATLYWYQQILGQGPKLLIQFQNNGVVDDSQLPKDRFSAERLKGVDSTLKIQPAKLEDSAVYLCASSPLRGGRIYEQYFGPGTRLTVT.

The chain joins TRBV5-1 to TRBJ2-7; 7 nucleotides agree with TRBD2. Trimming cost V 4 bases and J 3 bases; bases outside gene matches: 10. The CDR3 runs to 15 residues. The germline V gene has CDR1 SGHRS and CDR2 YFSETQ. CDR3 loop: CASSPPLADFYEQYF. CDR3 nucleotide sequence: TGCGCCAGCAGCCCCCCTCTAGCGGATTTCTACGAGCAGTACTTC.

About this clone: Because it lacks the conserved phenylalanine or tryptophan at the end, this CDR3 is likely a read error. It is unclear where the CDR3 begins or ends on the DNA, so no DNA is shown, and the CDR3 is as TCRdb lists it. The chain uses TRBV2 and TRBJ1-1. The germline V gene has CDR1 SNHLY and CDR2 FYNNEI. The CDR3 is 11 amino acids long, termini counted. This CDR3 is CASLRGPRDFI.

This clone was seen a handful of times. CDR3 sequence (DNA): TGTGCCTGGATCTTCTCGCGGGTCTATAATTCACCCCTCCACTTT. It codes for CAWIFSRVYNSPLHF. The gene calls are TRBV30 and TRBJ1-6; D is ambiguous. Germline CDR1 reads GTSNPN; CDR2 reads SVGIG (reference sequence). Trimming cost V 4 bases and J 3 bases, with 13 bases left between them. This CDR3 spans 15 amino acids.

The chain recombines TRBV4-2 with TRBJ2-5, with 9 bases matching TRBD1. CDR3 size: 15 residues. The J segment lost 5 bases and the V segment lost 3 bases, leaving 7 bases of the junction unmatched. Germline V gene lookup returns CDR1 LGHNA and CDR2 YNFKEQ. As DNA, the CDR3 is TGTGCCAGCAGCCAGACCACAGGGGGCGCGGAGACCCAGTACTTC. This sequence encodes CASSQTTGGAETQYF.

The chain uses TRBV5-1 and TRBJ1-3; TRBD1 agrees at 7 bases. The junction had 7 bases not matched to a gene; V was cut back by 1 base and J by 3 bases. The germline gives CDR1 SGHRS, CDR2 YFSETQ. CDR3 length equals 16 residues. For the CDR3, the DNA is TGCGCCAGCAGCTTGTGGGGAGGACAGGTTGGAAACACCATATATTTT. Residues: CASSLWGGQVGNTIYF.

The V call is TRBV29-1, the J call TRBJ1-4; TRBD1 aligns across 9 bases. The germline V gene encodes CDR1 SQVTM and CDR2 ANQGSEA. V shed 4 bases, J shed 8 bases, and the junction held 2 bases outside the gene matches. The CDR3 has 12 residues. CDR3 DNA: TGCAGCGTTGGGGACAGGGTAGAAAAACTGTTTTTT. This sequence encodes CSVGDRVEKLFF.

The CDR3 nucleotides are TGTGCCAGCAGCTTAGCGGGACTAGCGGGGACCAATGAGCAGTTCTTC. Amino acids: CASSLAGLAGTNEQFF. V is TRBV7-2 and J is TRBJ2-1; 13 nucleotides match TRBD2. CDR3 length: 16 residues. Germline V gene sequence: CDR1 SGHTA, CDR2 FQGNSA. Germline trimming cut 0 bases from V and 6 bases from J; bases unmatched to any gene: 2. The full variable domain, in which reference TRBV7-2 and TRBJ2-1 provide the parts outside the CDR3, is GAGVSQSPSNKVTEKGKDVELRCDPISGHTALYWYRQSLGQGLEFLIYFQGNSAPDKSGLPSDRFSAERTGGSVSTLTIQRTQQEDSAVYLCASSLAGLAGTNEQFFGPGTRLTVL.

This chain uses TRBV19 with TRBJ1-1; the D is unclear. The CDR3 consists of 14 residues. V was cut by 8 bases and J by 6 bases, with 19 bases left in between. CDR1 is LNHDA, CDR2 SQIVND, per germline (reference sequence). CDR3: CASLPGWESAEAFF. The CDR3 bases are TGTGCCAGTCTGCCCGGGTGGGAAAGCGCTGAAGCTTTCTTT.

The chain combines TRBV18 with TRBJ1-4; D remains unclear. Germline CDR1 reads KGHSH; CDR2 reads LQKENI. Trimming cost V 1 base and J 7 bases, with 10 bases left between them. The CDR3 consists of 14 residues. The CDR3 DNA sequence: TGTGCCAGCTCACCACAAAGGGAAAGTGAAAAACTGTTTTTT. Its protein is CASSPQRESEKLFF.

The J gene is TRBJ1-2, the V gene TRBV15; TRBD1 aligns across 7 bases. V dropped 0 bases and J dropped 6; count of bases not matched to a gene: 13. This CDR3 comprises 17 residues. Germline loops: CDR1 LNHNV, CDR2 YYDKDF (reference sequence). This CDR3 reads CATSRDRRLTGTNGYTF. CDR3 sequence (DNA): TGTGCCACCAGCAGAGACCGACGGTTGACAGGGACCAATGGCTACACCTTC.

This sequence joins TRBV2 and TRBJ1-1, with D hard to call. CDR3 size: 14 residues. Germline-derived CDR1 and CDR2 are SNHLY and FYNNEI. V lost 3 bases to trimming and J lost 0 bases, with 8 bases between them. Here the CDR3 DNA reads TGTGCCAGCAGTGACAGGTTAATGAACACTGAAGCTTTCTTT. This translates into CASSDRLMNTEAFF.

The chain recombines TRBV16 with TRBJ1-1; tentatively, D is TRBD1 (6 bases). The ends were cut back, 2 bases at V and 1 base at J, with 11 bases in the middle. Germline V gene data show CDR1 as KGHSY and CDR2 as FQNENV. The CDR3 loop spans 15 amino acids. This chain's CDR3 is CASSQMLGANTEAFF. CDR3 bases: TGTGCCAGCAGCCAAATGTTGGGGGCGAACACTGAAGCTTTCTTT.

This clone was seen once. CDR3 nucleotides: TGCGCCAGCAGCTGGACTGGACCTACAAATGAGCAGTTCTTC. It codes for CASSWTGPTNEQFF. This chain links TRBV5-1 with TRBJ2-1; D perhaps matches TRBD2 (5 bases). Germline CDR1 and CDR2: SGHRS and YFSETQ. V was clipped by 3 bases and J by 7 bases, with 14 bases between them. The CDR3 sequence is 14 residues long.

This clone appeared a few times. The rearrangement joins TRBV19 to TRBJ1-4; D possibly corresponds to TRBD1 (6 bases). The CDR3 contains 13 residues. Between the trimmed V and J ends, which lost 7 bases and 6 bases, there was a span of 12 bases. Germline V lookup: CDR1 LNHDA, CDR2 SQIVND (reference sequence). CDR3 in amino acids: CASNARGYEKLFF. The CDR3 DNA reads TGTGCCAGTAACGCCAGGGGCTATGAAAAACTGTTTTTT.